The 4 T cell receptor beta chains in this list originate from one sample, sequenced in a study of technical replicates of blood from a few donors. Profiling relied on immunoSEQ multiplex PCR, and the TCRdb table lists in-frame clones only, not all of them. Among tens of thousands of clones listed, 92% were seen once. Sequencing was carried out using T cells isolated from PBMCs. Receptors were obtained from a human donor in good health.

This chain uses TRBV2 with TRBJ2-7; 11 nucleotides align to TRBD1. The germline V gene encodes CDR1 SNHLY and CDR2 FYNNEI. The CDR3 is made up of 12 amino acids. With 11 bases clipped from V and 6 bases from J, the junction kept 6 bases outside the gene matches. Here the CDR3 reads CAFRTGGAEQYF. DNA for the CDR3: TGTGCCTTCCGGACAGGGGGCGCCGAGCAGTACTTC.

The chain couples TRBV7-9 to TRBJ2-7, with TRBD1 matching over 7 bases. Germline V gene sequence: CDR1 SEHNR, CDR2 FQNEAQ (reference sequence). This CDR3 contains 15 residues. The trim removed 4 bases at V and 2 bases at J, leaving 8 bases unmatched. The CDR3 region is CASSSTGEHTYEQYF. CDR3 DNA: TGTGCCAGCAGCTCAACAGGGGAACATACCTACGAGCAGTACTTC.

V and J are TRBV6-1 and TRBJ2-7, with D perhaps matching TRBD2 (6 bases). Germline CDR1 MNHNS, CDR2 SASEGT. The CDR3 contains 16 residues. V was cut by 2 bases and J by 0 bases, with 14 bases left in between. In DNA, the CDR3 is TGTGCCAGCAGTGAATTCTTAGCGGATCTCTCCTACGAGCAGTACTTC. The encoded protein is CASSEFLADLSYEQYF.

The chain uses TRBV7-9 and TRBJ1-4, with D perhaps matching TRBD1 (5 bases). Trimming cost V 5 bases and J 5 bases, with 18 bases left between them. Per germline, CDR1 SEHNR and CDR2 FQNEAQ (reference sequence). This CDR3 spans 16 amino acids. CDR3 sequence reads: CASSAGGGMENEKLFF. The CDR3 region has the DNA TGTGCCAGCAGCGCCGGGGGAGGCATGGAGAATGAAAAACTGTTTTTT.